The T cell receptor beta chain under discussion was sequenced for a study of CD8+ T cells in alopecia areata. Sequencing relied on a cDNA template that was reverse transcribed from extracted RNA. Assay used: immunoSEQ multiplex PCR; TCRdb lists only in-frame clones, some missing. The table records some 100,000 clones, around 60% of them present only once. With 4 bases removed from V and 1 base from J, the gap between germline ends came to 8 bases. Looked up from germline, CDR1 is SGHNT and CDR2 is YYREEE (reference sequence). CDR3 length: 13 residues. Treatment reported: oral pan-JAK inhibitor, 5-10 mg twice daily. Alopecia areata patients provided lesional scalp punch biopsies and peripheral blood.

The clonotype comes from a human donor with alopecia areata. Sequenced here: CD8+ T cells sorted from blood, sampled at approximately week 55, from a patient treated with tofacitinib. The chain links TRBV5-4 to TRBJ1-1; D is possibly TRBD1 (6 bases). The CDR3 protein is CASSKGQNTEAFF. The CDR3 DNA is TGTGCCAGCAGCAAGGGACAGAACACTGAAGCTTTCTTT.